This T cell receptor beta chain is from a study of post-analysis software for immune sequencing data. CDR3 length equals 13 residues. Germline CDR1 reads SGHRS; CDR2 reads YFSETQ. Trimming took off 3 bases at V and 2 bases at J, with 9 bases between the two ends. cDNA libraries for TCR beta contained unique molecular identifiers. TCRdb re-called the PCR reads through MiXCR, storing one row per CDR3 protein. Of 180,000 or so distinct CDR3 sequences listed, roughly 28% are singletons. Whole-study results and caveats: Patients used about 5 TRBV segments, including TRBV5-6, TRBV5-1 and TRBV20-1, more often than controls.

The table lists this clonotype with a few counts. The antigen remains undetermined. One base away lies a much larger clone, so this may be a sequencing read error. The chain has TRBV5-1 and TRBJ2-7, with TRBD1 as a possible D gene (6 bases). Sequencing was done on a sample of blood. The clonotype comes from a girl aged 2-17 years with multiple sclerosis. For the CDR3, the DNA is TGCGCCAGCAGCTCGGACAGAACCTACGAGCAGTACTTC. It yields the protein CASSSDRTYEQYF.